These 2 T cell receptor beta chains were sequenced from one sample in a study of cytomegalovirus exposure and HLA in healthy donors. The PCR was carried out with 60 Vbeta primers and 13 Jbeta primers. Clones were sequenced by immunoSEQ multiplex PCR, and TCRdb holds only the in-frame ones, with some missing. This table has 100,000 to 130,000 clones, around 76% appearing once. Sequencing was performed on PBMCs. The source of these receptors is a man younger than 45 in good health and CMV-seropositive.

The V call is TRBV4-1, the J call TRBJ2-3, with 12 bases identical to TRBD2. With 1 base clipped from V and 6 bases from J, the junction kept 5 bases outside the gene matches. The CDR3 extends over 16 amino acids. Germline V lookup: CDR1 MGHRA, CDR2 YSYEKL. The DNA for the CDR3 is TGCGCCAGCAGCCAAGTCCTAGCGGGGGGGCCTGATACGCAGTATTTT. Residues: CASSQVLAGGPDTQYF.

This chain links TRBV7-9 with TRBJ1-1, with D perhaps matching TRBD1 (5 bases). The CDR3 has 13 residues. Germline CDR1 reads SEHNR; CDR2 reads FQNEAQ (reference sequence). With 5 bases removed from V and 3 bases from J, the gap between germline ends came to 10 bases. The CDR3, as DNA: TGTGCCAGCAGCCGACAGTCGGACACTGAAGCTTTCTTT. Its translation: CASSRQSDTEAFF.